This T cell receptor beta chain appears in the sequencing data of a study of vaccination and CD4 T cells after COVID-19. The treatment: approximately nine-day PBMC culture with coronavirus spike peptide pools or control peptides (ViraFEST assay). The Oncomine TCR Beta short-read assay was what sequenced the DNA obtained from cultured CD4+ T cells. MiXCR was run by TCRdb on the PCR reads, yielding one entry per CDR3 protein. This table holds about 19,000 distinct CDR3 sequences, approximately 40% found once. Details on this clonotype: Its target is unknown.

This CDR3 spans 16 amino acids. Trimming removed 6 bases from V and 6 bases from J; junction bases left unmatched: 8. This TCR came from a human donor who had recovered from COVID-19. The specimen was CD4+ T cells from blood, cultured in vitro, collected after SARS-CoV-2 vaccination. The J gene is TRBJ2-1, the V gene TRBV12-3 or TRBV12-4, with 13 bases lining up with TRBD2. DNA for the CDR3: TGTGCCAGCAGCTACCCCGGGACTAGCGGGACCAATGAGCAGTTCTTC. It is translated as CASSYPGTSGTNEQFF.